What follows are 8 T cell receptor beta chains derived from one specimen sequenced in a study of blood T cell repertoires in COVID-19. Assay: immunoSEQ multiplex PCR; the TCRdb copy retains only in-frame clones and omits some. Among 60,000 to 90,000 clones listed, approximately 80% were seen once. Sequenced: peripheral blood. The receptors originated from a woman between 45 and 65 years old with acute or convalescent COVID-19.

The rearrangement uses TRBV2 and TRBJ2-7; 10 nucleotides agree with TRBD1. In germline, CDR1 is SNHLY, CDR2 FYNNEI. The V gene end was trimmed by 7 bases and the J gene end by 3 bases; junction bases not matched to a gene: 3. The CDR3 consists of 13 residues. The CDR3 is CASTGDRGYEQYF. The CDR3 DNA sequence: TGTGCCAGCACCGGGGACAGGGGCTACGAGCAGTACTTC.

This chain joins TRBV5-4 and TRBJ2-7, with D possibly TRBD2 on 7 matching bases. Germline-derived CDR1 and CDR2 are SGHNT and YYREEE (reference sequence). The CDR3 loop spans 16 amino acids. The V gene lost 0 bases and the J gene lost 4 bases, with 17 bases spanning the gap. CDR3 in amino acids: CASSLGPVGGQYEQYF. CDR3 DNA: TGTGCCAGCAGCTTGGGCCCCGTGGGGGGGCAATACGAGCAGTACTTC.

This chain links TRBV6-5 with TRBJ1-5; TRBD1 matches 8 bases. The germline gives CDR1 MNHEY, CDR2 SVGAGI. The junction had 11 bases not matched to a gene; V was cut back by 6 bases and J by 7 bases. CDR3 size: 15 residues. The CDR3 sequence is CASRDRGRGKQPQHF. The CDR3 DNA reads TGTGCCAGCAGAGACAGGGGAAGGGGGAAGCAGCCCCAGCATTTT.

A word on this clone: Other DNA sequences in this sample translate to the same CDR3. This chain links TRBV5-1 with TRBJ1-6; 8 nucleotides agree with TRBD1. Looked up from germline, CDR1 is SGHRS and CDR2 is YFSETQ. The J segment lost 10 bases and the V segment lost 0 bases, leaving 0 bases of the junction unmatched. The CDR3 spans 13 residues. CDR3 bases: TGCGCCAGCAGCTTGGGACAGGGGTCACCCCTCCACTTT. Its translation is CASSLGQGSPLHF.

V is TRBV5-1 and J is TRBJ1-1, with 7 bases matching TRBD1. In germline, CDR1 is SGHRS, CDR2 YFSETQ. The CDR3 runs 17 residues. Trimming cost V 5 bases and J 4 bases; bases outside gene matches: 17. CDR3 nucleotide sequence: TGCGCCAGCAGACCACAAGGGGGACAGCCGGCGGGCACTGAAGCTTTCTTT. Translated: CASRPQGGQPAGTEAFF.

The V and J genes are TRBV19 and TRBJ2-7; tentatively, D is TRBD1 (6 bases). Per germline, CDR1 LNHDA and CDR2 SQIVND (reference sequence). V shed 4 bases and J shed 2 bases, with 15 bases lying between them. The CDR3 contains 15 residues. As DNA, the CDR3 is TGTGCCAGTAGTAATCAACAGGGAACGGCCTACGAGCAGTACTTC. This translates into CASSNQQGTAYEQYF.

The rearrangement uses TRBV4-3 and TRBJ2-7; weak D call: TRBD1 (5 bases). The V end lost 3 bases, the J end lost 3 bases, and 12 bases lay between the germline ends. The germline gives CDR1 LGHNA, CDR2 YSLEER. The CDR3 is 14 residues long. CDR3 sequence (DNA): TGCGCCAGCAGCCATAGTGACAGAAGCTACGAGCAGTACTTC. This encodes CASSHSDRSYEQYF.

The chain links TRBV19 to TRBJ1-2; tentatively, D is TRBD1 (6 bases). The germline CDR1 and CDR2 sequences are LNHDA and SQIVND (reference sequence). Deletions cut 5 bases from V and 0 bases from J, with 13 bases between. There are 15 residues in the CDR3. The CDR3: CASSHWTDSNYGYTF. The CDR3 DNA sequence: TGTGCCAGTAGTCACTGGACAGATTCTAACTATGGCTACACCTTC.